This T cell receptor beta chain is drawn from a study of blood T cells in healthy people across ages. General study points: Roughly linear declines in TCR beta diversity per million T cells occurred with age.

The donors, healthy Caucasians from Russia, were aged roughly 6 to 90. In regard to this clonotype: Its antigen is unidentified. A read error may account for a junction end that differs from germline.

Germline V lookup: CDR1 SQVTM, CDR2 ANQGSEA. This CDR3 is built from 12 residues. Alongside a J-beta primer mix, a sample-barcoded 5' primer served in a second PCR lasting roughly 6 to 11 cycles. All cDNA molecules were each tagged by a template-switch adaptor with 12 random nucleotides. TCRdb recomputed calls from the 5' RACE reads with MiXCR, one row per CDR3 protein. The sample has approximately 1,700,000 distinct CDR3 sequences, roughly two fifths seen once; the top ten hold about 23%. This receptor was obtained from a human donor in good health. V usage is TRBV29-1 and J usage is TRBJ2-3; maybe TRBD2 (5 bases). Sample: blood. CDR3 DNA: TGCAGTATGTTGCCTAGCACAGATACGCGGTATTTT. Translated: CSMLPSTDTRYF.